The 31 T cell receptor beta chains in this list originate from one sample, sequenced in a study of identical twins (dated by TCRdb to the mid-2010s). The method behind the library was 5' RACE. The reads were generated on an Illumina HiSeq 2000. TCRdb ran its own pipeline on the public reads, namely fastp trimming at Q25 and MiXCR clone calling, and kept in-frame beta chains. Every CDR3 protein is listed once, alongside the most common genes and DNA of its rows. The sample contains some 440,000 distinct CDR3 sequences, roughly a quarter of them found a single time. About 2.7% of the sample is taken by the ten largest. The data also belong to a second study, concerning T cells expressing NK-cell markers.

Sequencing was carried out using CD4+ T cells sorted from blood. The receptors were gathered from a woman younger than 35 in good health.

This chain links TRBV5-1 with TRBJ2-1, with D perhaps TRBD2 (6 bases). The CDR3 is made up of 17 amino acids. The V and J ends lost 0 bases and 7 bases respectively, with 20 bases between them. The germline V gene encodes CDR1 SGHRS and CDR2 YFSETQ. The CDR3 DNA is TGCGCCAGCAGCTTGGTTGGTAGCGGAACGAGAAGGAATGAGCAGTTCTTC. It translates to CASSLVGSGTRRNEQFF.

This clonotype has only a few counts. J is TRBJ2-2 and V is TRBV9; D is tentatively TRBD1 or TRBD2 (5 bases each). Between the trimmed V and J ends, which lost 1 base and 0 bases, there was a span of 10 bases. Germline V gene sequence: CDR1 SGDLS, CDR2 YYNGEE. This CDR3 region has 16 residues. The DNA for the CDR3 is TGTGCCAGCAGCGTATGGCAGGGAGCGAACACCGGGGAGCTGTTTTTT. As protein: CASSVWQGANTGELFF.

This clonotype was counted only a few times. This chain joins TRBV20-1 and TRBJ1-5, with D maybe TRBD1 (5 bases). Trimming shortened V by 6 bases and J by 1 base, and 10 bases separated the two germline ends. Germline CDR1 reads DFQATT; CDR2 reads SNEGSKA (reference sequence). This CDR3 contains 13 residues. This chain's CDR3 is CSARRDSNQPQHF. Here the CDR3 DNA reads TGCAGTGCCCGACGGGACAGCAATCAGCCCCAGCATTTT.

This clonotype has only a few counts. This sequence joins TRBV28 and TRBJ1-5; D is uncertain. Germline loops: CDR1 MDHEN, CDR2 SYDVKM. The CDR3 loop spans 15 amino acids. V was cut by 4 bases and J by 1 base, with 11 bases left in between. The CDR3 here is CASSSWTASNQPQHF. DNA for the CDR3: TGTGCCAGCAGTTCCTGGACCGCAAGCAATCAGCCCCAGCATTTT.

This clonotype has only a few counts. The chain joins TRBV5-1 to TRBJ2-1; 8 bases align to TRBD2. The CDR3 totals 16 residues. Germline V gene sequence: CDR1 SGHRS, CDR2 YFSETQ. V was pared by 1 base and J by 7 bases, with 10 bases of the junction left unmatched. The CDR3 sequence is CASSLQTGGARNEQFF. The CDR3 DNA sequence: TGCGCCAGCAGCTTGCAGACCGGGGGGGCGAGGAATGAGCAGTTCTTC.

The gene calls are TRBV20-1 and TRBJ2-1; D remains ambiguous. Germline V gene sequence: CDR1 DFQATT, CDR2 SNEGSKA (reference sequence). V dropped 0 bases and J dropped 3 bases, with 15 bases sitting between them. The CDR3 covers 16 residues. DNA of the CDR3: TGCAGTGCTAGAGATGTCAGGAACTCCCTCTACAATGAGCAGTTCTTC. Translation: CSARDVRNSLYNEQFF.

This sequence joins TRBV6-1 and TRBJ1-1; D gene unclear. This CDR3 comprises 15 residues. V shed 5 bases and J shed 4 bases, with 17 bases lying between them. Germline CDR1 reads MNHNS; CDR2 reads SASEGT. In DNA form, the CDR3 reads TGTGCCAGCAGTCCACGGGGAGGGAGGGTCACTGAAGCTTTCTTT. Translating it yields CASSPRGGRVTEAFF.

This clonotype has a count of ten or more. The CDR3 sequence: CASSLKGSLSEQFF. The CDR3 DNA reads TGCGCCAGCAGCTTGAAGGGATCGCTAAGTGAGCAGTTCTTC. The chain carries TRBV5-1 and TRBJ2-1; D uncertain. The V gene lost 1 base and the J gene lost 9 bases, with 14 bases spanning the gap. Germline CDR1 and CDR2: SGHRS and YFSETQ. The CDR3 sequence is 14 residues long.

V is TRBV2 and J is TRBJ2-1, with 9 bases matching TRBD1. The germline CDR1 and CDR2 sequences are SNHLY and FYNNEI. The V and J ends lost 6 bases and 6 bases, in that order; junction bases with no gene match: 12. This CDR3 is built from 16 residues. In nucleotides, the CDR3 is TGTGCCAGCAGCGACAGGGGGTTTGAGTACGGCAATGAGCAGTTCTTC. Encoded protein: CASSDRGFEYGNEQFF.

The chain employs TRBV25-1 and TRBJ2-3; TRBD2 matches at 8 bases. CDR3 length equals 13 residues. J was trimmed by 5 bases and V by 4 bases; bases with no gene match: 2. The germline V gene encodes CDR1 MGHDK and CDR2 SYGVNS. The CDR3 reads CASSAAGVDTQYF. CDR3 nucleotide sequence: TGTGCCAGCAGTGCAGCGGGGGTAGATACGCAGTATTTT.

The J gene is TRBJ2-3, the V gene TRBV5-1; D gene unclear. V dropped 4 bases and J dropped 2 bases, with 11 bases sitting between them. Per germline, CDR1 SGHRS and CDR2 YFSETQ. This CDR3 comprises 14 residues. CDR3 amino acids: CASSRALFTDTQYF. CDR3 nucleotide sequence: TGCGCCAGCAGCCGGGCCCTCTTCACAGATACGCAGTATTTT.

This clonotype was observed a few times. The chain links TRBV5-1 to TRBJ1-4; D not certain. The V end lost 2 bases, the J end lost 7 bases, and 15 bases lay between the germline ends. The CDR3 sequence is 15 residues long. The V gene's germline CDR1 is SGHRS and CDR2 YFSETQ. CDR3 bases: TGCGCCAGCAGCTTCCAAGGGTTCGTGACTGAAAAACTGTTTTTT. This codes for CASSFQGFVTEKLFF.

This clonotype was picked up a small number of times. This rearrangement joins TRBV6-5 to TRBJ2-3, with 11 positions matching TRBD2. Germline-derived CDR1 and CDR2 are MNHEY and SVGAGI. The V and J ends lost 5 bases and 6 bases, in that order; junction bases with no gene match: 13. This CDR3 has 17 amino acids. The CDR3 spells CASSHLQGSGRADTQYF. The CDR3 nucleotides read TGTGCCAGCAGTCACCTCCAGGGTAGCGGGAGGGCGGATACGCAGTATTTT.

V gene TRBV29-1 combines with J gene TRBJ1-1, with D possibly being TRBD1 (5 bases). V lost 8 bases, J lost 8 bases, and 15 bases lay in between. Germline lookup yields CDR1 SQVTM and CDR2 ANQGSEA. This CDR3 is 11 amino acids long. DNA of the CDR3: TGCAGCACCCAAACAGGTGCCGAAGCTTTCTTT. Translating it yields CSTQTGAEAFF.

This rearrangement joins TRBV20-1 to TRBJ2-1, with 8 nucleotides matching TRBD2. The CDR3 length is 17 residues. Germline V gives CDR1 DFQATT, CDR2 SNEGSKA (reference sequence). The V gene end was trimmed by 6 bases and the J gene end by 4 bases; junction bases not matched to a gene: 17. The CDR3 nucleotides read TGCAGTGCCAGGACTAGCAGCGCCTCCTTATTTTACAATGAGCAGTTCTTC. It codes for CSARTSSASLFYNEQFF.

Ten or more counts support this clonotype. This chain connects TRBV29-1 to TRBJ2-1; D is perhaps TRBD1 (7 bases). Per germline, CDR1 SQVTM and CDR2 ANQGSEA. The germline V and J ends were trimmed by 3 bases and 3 bases, with 15 bases remaining between them. The CDR3 consists of 15 residues. This CDR3 reads CSVESQGGYYNEQFF. In DNA form, the CDR3 reads TGCAGCGTTGAGTCCCAGGGGGGATACTACAATGAGCAGTTCTTC.

The V gene is TRBV3-1, the J gene TRBJ1-1; tentatively, D is TRBD1 (6 bases). The germline V and J ends were trimmed by 4 bases and 12 bases, with 12 bases remaining between them. The CDR3 covers 11 residues. Germline V gene data show CDR1 as LGHDT and CDR2 as YNNKEL (reference sequence). CDR3 DNA sequence: TGTGCCAGCAGCCTCCGACAGGTAACTTTCTTT. This encodes CASSLRQVTFF. The full variable domain, with the rest looked up from reference TRBV3-1 and TRBJ1-1, is DTAVSQTPKYLVTQMGNDKSIKCEQNLGHDTMYWYKQDSKKFLKIMFSYNNKELIINETVPNRFSPKSPDKAHLNLHINSLELGDSAVYFCASSLRQVTFFGQGTRLTVV.

This chain uses TRBV11-2 with TRBJ2-6, with D possibly matching TRBD1 (5 bases). The CDR3 loop spans 18 amino acids. The germline V gene has CDR1 SGHAT and CDR2 FQNNGV. With 6 bases removed from V and 4 bases from J, the gap between germline ends came to 22 bases. The chain's CDR3 is CASRPALSGSAGANVLTF. The CDR3 DNA follows: TGTGCCAGCAGGCCAGCACTATCAGGGTCTGCCGGGGCCAACGTCCTGACTTTC.

The chain employs TRBV29-1 and TRBJ2-3; D not resolved. Germline values: CDR1 SQVTM, CDR2 ANQGSEA. The CDR3 contains 12 residues. V lost 0 bases and J lost 5, with 6 bases in between. CDR3: CSVEDYRDTQYF. In nucleotides, the CDR3 is TGCAGCGTTGAAGATTACAGAGATACGCAGTATTTT.

This clonotype was seen a handful of times. The CDR3 reads CSAWTSGRRYEQYF. DNA of the CDR3: TGCAGTGCTTGGACTAGCGGGAGGCGCTACGAGCAGTACTTC. The chain employs TRBV20-1 and TRBJ2-7; TRBD2 matches at 14 bases. The CDR3 covers 14 residues. The junction had 3 bases not matched to a gene; V was cut back by 5 bases and J by 3 bases. CDR1 and CDR2 (germline): DFQATT, SNEGSKA (reference sequence).

The chain recombines TRBV3-1 with TRBJ1-2; maybe TRBD1 (6 bases). Trimming pared 0 bases from V and 4 bases from J, leaving 12 bases between. This CDR3 has 15 amino acids. CDR1 LGHDT and CDR2 YNNKEL come from the germline V gene (reference sequence). In nucleotides, the CDR3 is TGTGCCAGCAGCCAAGATCAGACAGGCTTCTATGGCTACACCTTC. Translation: CASSQDQTGFYGYTF.

This clonotype occurred a few times. The genes are TRBV3-1 and TRBJ2-7; 8 nucleotides line up with TRBD2. The CDR3 is 15 amino acids. Trimming at V came to 1 base and at J to 3 bases, leaving 5 bases not matched to a gene. Looked up from germline, CDR1 is LGHDT and CDR2 is YNNKEL (reference sequence). The CDR3 DNA is TGTGCCAGCAGCCAAGCCGCGGGAGGCAACTACGAGCAGTACTTC. Residues: CASSQAAGGNYEQYF.

This clonotype was seen ten or more times. J is TRBJ2-1 and V is TRBV12-3 or TRBV12-4, with D maybe TRBD2 (6 bases). The CDR3 extends over 14 amino acids. V was clipped by 6 bases and J by 4 bases, with 13 bases between them. CDR3 amino acids: CASRAGAGYNEQFF. CDR3 coding DNA: TGTGCCAGCAGGGCTGGGGCGGGATACAATGAGCAGTTCTTC.

This clonotype appeared a few times. The CDR3 loop reads CASSLQGATGNTEAFF. In nucleotides, the CDR3 is TGTGCCAGCAGCCTCCAGGGGGCCACGGGGAACACTGAAGCTTTCTTT. The chain couples TRBV7-2 to TRBJ1-1, with 8 bases aligning to TRBD1. The CDR3 runs 16 residues. The ends lost 5 bases at V and 1 base at J; junction bases unmatched: 9. In germline, CDR1 is SGHTA, CDR2 FQGNSA.

The rearrangement uses TRBV6-1 and TRBJ1-6; 7 bases line up with TRBD1. Germline CDR1 and CDR2: MNHNS and SASEGT. The CDR3 length is 14 residues. Unmatched junction bases numbered 3, after V lost 6 bases and J lost 4 bases. The CDR3 loop reads CASRGTAYNSPLHF. DNA of the CDR3: TGTGCCAGCAGAGGGACAGCGTATAATTCACCCCTCCACTTT.

V is TRBV10-3 and J is TRBJ1-2; D gene ambiguous. Trimming cost V 3 bases and J 5 bases, with 10 bases left between them. This CDR3 is built from 13 residues. Germline V CDR1 and CDR2: ENHRY, SYGVKD. The CDR3 region is CAISEMGEYGYTF. CDR3 DNA sequence: TGTGCCATCAGTGAAATGGGCGAATATGGCTACACCTTC.

This clonotype came up a few times. The chain has TRBV20-1 and TRBJ2-2; TRBD2 matches at 7 bases. The junction had 8 bases not matched to a gene; V was cut back by 2 bases and J by 5 bases. The CDR3 runs 15 residues. Germline V gives CDR1 DFQATT, CDR2 SNEGSKA (reference sequence). The CDR3 reads CSARLASGVTGELFF. In DNA, the CDR3 is TGCAGTGCTAGATTGGCCAGCGGGGTAACCGGGGAGCTGTTTTTT.

This clonotype was seen only a few times. The chain links TRBV19 to TRBJ1-5, with D hard to call. Germline V gives CDR1 LNHDA, CDR2 SQIVND (reference sequence). The CDR3 is 11 amino acids. Deletions cut 8 bases from V and 12 bases from J, with 14 bases between. This CDR3 reads CASLGGLIQHF. The CDR3 DNA reads TGTGCCAGTCTGGGTGGTTTAATCCAGCATTTT.

This clonotype was seen just once. The CDR3 region is CASSESVRGLQYF. CDR3 DNA sequence: TGCGCCAGCAGTGAGTCAGTACGAGGACTGCAGTACTTC. This sequence joins TRBV10-1 and TRBJ2-7; the D gene is possibly TRBD2 (5 bases). V lost 0 bases and J lost 9, with 12 bases in between. The CDR3 runs 13 residues. Germline lookup yields CDR1 WNHNN and CDR2 SYGVQD (reference sequence).

This clonotype has only one observation. The V and J genes are TRBV6-2 or TRBV6-3 and TRBJ2-2; 9 nucleotides line up with TRBD2. Per the germline V gene, CDR1 is MNHEY and CDR2 is SVGEGT. The trim removed 6 bases at V and 0 bases at J, leaving 8 bases unmatched. The CDR3 contains 17 residues. The CDR3 spells CASSRLTSGTNTGELFF. CDR3 nucleotides: TGTGCCAGCAGCCGGTTGACTAGCGGAACGAACACCGGGGAGCTGTTTTTT.

This clonotype occurred a few times. This chain uses TRBV24-1 with TRBJ2-3; 8 bases align to TRBD1. Trimming took 2 bases from V and 2 from J; bases not matched to a gene: 8. The CDR3 is 17 residues long. Germline loops: CDR1 KGHDR, CDR2 SFDVKD. The CDR3, as DNA: TGTGCCACCAGTGATTCGCTACCGGGACAGGCCACAGATACGCAGTATTTT. Encoded protein: CATSDSLPGQATDTQYF.